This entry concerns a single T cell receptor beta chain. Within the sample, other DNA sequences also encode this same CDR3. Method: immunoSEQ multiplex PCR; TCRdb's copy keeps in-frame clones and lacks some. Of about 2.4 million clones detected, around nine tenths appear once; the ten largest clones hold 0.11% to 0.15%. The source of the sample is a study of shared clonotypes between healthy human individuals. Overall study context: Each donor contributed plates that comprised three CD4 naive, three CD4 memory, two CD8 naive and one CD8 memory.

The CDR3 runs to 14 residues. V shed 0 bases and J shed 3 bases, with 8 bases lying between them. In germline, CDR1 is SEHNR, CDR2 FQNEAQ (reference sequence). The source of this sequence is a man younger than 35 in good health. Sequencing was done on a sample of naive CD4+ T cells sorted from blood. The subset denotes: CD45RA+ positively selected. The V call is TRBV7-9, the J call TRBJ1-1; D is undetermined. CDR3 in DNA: TGTGCCAGCAGCTTAGCGGCAGGAGACACTGAAGCTTTCTTT. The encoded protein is CASSLAAGDTEAFF.